These T cell receptor beta chains were read from a single sample in a study of T cell changes during pregnancy in multiple sclerosis. Here immunoSEQ multiplex PCR was the method, and the copy in TCRdb shows in-frame clones only, minus some. The sample has around 110,000 clones, roughly 92% seen once. The sequencing here drew on peripheral blood, taken after pregnancy. The origin of the receptors is a female donor with multiple sclerosis, enrolled in a pregnancy study. The CDR3 runs from the conserved cysteine through the conserved F or W. The D gene is left open where the match is weak. The size of a clone is reported for some rows only, either as once, few or many, or as a class for expanded clones.

CDR3 DNA: TGTGCCAGTAGTAAGCAGGGGATAACTAATGAAAAACTGTTTTTT; CDR3 protein: CASSKQGITNEKLFF; V gene: TRBV19; D gene: -; J gene: TRBJ1-4; clone size: once
CDR3 DNA: TGTGCCTGGGCTCCCGCGAGGAACACTGAAGCTTTCTTT; CDR3 protein: CAWAPARNTEAFF; V gene: TRBV30; D gene: -; J gene: TRBJ1-1; clone size: few
CDR3 DNA: TGCGCCAGCAGCCCCCGGACTAGCGGAACCTACGAGCAGTACTTC; CDR3 protein: CASSPRTSGTYEQYF; V gene: TRBV5-1; D gene: TRBD2; J gene: TRBJ2-7; clone size: -
CDR3 DNA: TGTGCCAGCAGTTTATCCAGGGGGCACGGTTCACCCCTCCACTTT; CDR3 protein: CASSLSRGHGSPLHF; V gene: TRBV27; D gene: TRBD1; J gene: TRBJ1-6; clone size: -
CDR3 DNA: TGTGCCAGCAGCCCAAACGGGTCCTACGAGCAGTACTTC; CDR3 protein: CASSPNGSYEQYF; V gene: TRBV2; D gene: -; J gene: TRBJ2-7; clone size: -
CDR3 DNA: TGTGCCAGCAGCTTTCAGGACAGGGTACAGACTGAAGCTTTCTTT; CDR3 protein: CASSFQDRVQTEAFF; V gene: TRBV5-6; D gene: TRBD1; J gene: TRBJ1-1; clone size: -
CDR3 DNA: TGTGCCTGGAGTGTAGGACTTATGAACACTGAAGCTTTCTTT; CDR3 protein: CAWSVGLMNTEAFF; V gene: TRBV30; D gene: -; J gene: TRBJ1-1; clone size: few
CDR3 DNA: TGTGCCAGCAGCCTCTCGGGACAGGGTAGTTACGAGCAGTACTTC; CDR3 protein: CASSLSGQGSYEQYF; V gene: TRBV27; D gene: TRBD1; J gene: TRBJ2-7; clone size: -
CDR3 DNA: TGTGCCAGCAGTCACTCGGGACAAGTCTACGAGCAGTACTTC; CDR3 protein: CASSHSGQVYEQYF; V gene: TRBV6-1; D gene: -; J gene: TRBJ2-7; clone size: -
CDR3 DNA: TGTGCCAGCAGCCAAGAAACTAGCGGGAGGGTGGCGTTAGGGACAGATACGCAGTATTTT; CDR3 protein: CASSQETSGRVALGTDTQYF; V gene: TRBV4-2; D gene: TRBD2; J gene: TRBJ2-3; clone size: -
CDR3 DNA: TGTGCCAGCAGTGAAGCACCAGGGGGCTCCTACAATGAGCAGTTCTTC; CDR3 protein: CASSEAPGGSYNEQFF; V gene: TRBV6-1; D gene: TRBD1; J gene: TRBJ2-1; clone size: few
CDR3 DNA: TGTGCCAGCAGCCGCGGCTACGAGCAGTACTTC; CDR3 protein: CASSRGYEQYF; V gene: TRBV7-9; D gene: -; J gene: TRBJ2-7; clone size: -
CDR3 DNA: TGTGCCAGCAGCCCCAGCCCGGGGGGCAGCGGAGATACGCAGTATTTT; CDR3 protein: CASSPSPGGSGDTQYF; V gene: TRBV11-2; D gene: -; J gene: TRBJ2-3; clone size: -
CDR3 DNA: TGTGCCAGCAGCTTGGTGGACAGGGATGATGGCTACACCTTC; CDR3 protein: CASSLVDRDDGYTF; V gene: TRBV5-6; D gene: TRBD1; J gene: TRBJ1-2; clone size: -
CDR3 DNA: TGTGCCAGCAGCCCGGGGGGTAGCGGGGCGCACTACGAGCAGTACTTC; CDR3 protein: CASSPGGSGAHYEQYF; V gene: TRBV5-4; D gene: TRBD2; J gene: TRBJ2-7; clone size: -
CDR3 DNA: TGTGCCAGCAGCAAGGGACACTCCGGGTACACCATATATTTT; CDR3 protein: CASSKGHSGYTIYF; V gene: TRBV28; D gene: -; J gene: TRBJ1-3; clone size: once
CDR3 DNA: TGCGCCAGCAGCTTGGTGACTAGCGGTCCGGAGACCCAGTACTTC; CDR3 protein: CASSLVTSGPETQYF; V gene: TRBV5-1; D gene: TRBD2; J gene: TRBJ2-5; clone size: -
CDR3 DNA: TGCGCCAGCAGCTTAGGTGGGACAGGGTCCCCCAATGAGCAGTTCTTC; CDR3 protein: CASSLGGTGSPNEQFF; V gene: TRBV5-1; D gene: TRBD1; J gene: TRBJ2-1; clone size: once
CDR3 DNA: TGTGCCAGCAGCCCGAGCGGGACGAACACCGGGGAGCTGTTTTTT; CDR3 protein: CASSPSGTNTGELFF; V gene: TRBV11-3; D gene: TRBD2; J gene: TRBJ2-2; clone size: -
CDR3 DNA: TGTGCCAGCAGGCCGGGACAGGGGATCCGTGGAAACACTGAAGCTTTCTTT; CDR3 protein: CASRPGQGIRGNTEAFF; V gene: TRBV27; D gene: TRBD1; J gene: TRBJ1-1; clone size: -
CDR3 DNA: TGCGCCAGCAGCTCCCAGGGGGGGAACACTGAAGCTTTCTTT; CDR3 protein: CASSSQGGNTEAFF; V gene: TRBV5-1; D gene: TRBD1; J gene: TRBJ1-1; clone size: -
CDR3 DNA: TGTGCCAGCGCGCTTTTCCAGGACATCTATGGCTACACCTTC; CDR3 protein: CASALFQDIYGYTF; V gene: TRBV11-2; D gene: -; J gene: TRBJ1-2; clone size: -